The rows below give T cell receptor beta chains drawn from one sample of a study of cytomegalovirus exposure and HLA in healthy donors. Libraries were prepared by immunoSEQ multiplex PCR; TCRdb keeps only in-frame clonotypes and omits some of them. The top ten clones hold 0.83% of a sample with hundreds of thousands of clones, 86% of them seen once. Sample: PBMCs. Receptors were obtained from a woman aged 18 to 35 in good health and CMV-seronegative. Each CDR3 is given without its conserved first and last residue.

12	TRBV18	ASTGRYSNQPQH
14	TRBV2	ASNLAPSGGADTQY
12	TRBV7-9	ASSSGQENTEAF
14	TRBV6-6	ASTDGLAGGPYEQY
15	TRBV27	ASSSRGGTSTIYEQY
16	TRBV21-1	ASSKQISATGRIFAQH
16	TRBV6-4	ASSDGLAGGPLPGELF
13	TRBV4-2	ASSQAMPGQETQY
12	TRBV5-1	ASSLGQGDQPQH
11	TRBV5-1	ASSPGSSYEQY
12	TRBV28	ASSLRQGFYGYT
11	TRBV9	ASSPWDNGEQY
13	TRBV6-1	ASSEGDSGGTEAF
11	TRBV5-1	ASSRGSQETQY
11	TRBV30	AWTPGFTDTQY
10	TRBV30	AWGGVAGELF
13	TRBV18	ASSVSAAGGTEAF
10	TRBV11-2	ASQGGPYEQY
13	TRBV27	ASSSSGTGKDEQY
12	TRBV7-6	ASSDSDRDIEAF
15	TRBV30	AWSGAPGTGPYYEQY
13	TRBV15	ATSRGQGSFRPQH
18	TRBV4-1	ASSQAPGTSGGLGTGELF
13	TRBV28	ASSTTGTGEYEQY
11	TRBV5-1	ASSLGGAETQY
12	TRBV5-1	ASSLGAAGNEQF
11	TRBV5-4	ASSSPGAGELF
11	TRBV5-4	ASSSRGESPLH
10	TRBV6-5	ASTPNGYTQY
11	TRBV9	ASSGQVADTQY
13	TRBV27	ASSPTTQGNEKLF
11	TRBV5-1	ASSLEAGVEAF
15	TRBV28	ASSYREGAELRETQY
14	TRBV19	ASSIIQGRGNQPQH
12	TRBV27	ASSLIAGVDEQF
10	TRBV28	ASSYSPYEQY
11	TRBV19	ASSTGSRYEQY
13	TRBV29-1	SVEVGLAGSGEQF
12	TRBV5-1	ASSWSGKTDTQY